Listed below are T cell receptor beta chains from one sample, sequenced in a study of shared clonotypes between healthy human individuals. TCRdb's copy holds only in-frame clones and misses some; the assay was immunoSEQ multiplex PCR. The table includes about 2.4 million clones, over 85% detected once. Sequencing was performed on naive CD4+ T cells from PBMCs. The receptors here all came from a man aged 18 to 29 in good health. Some clones in this sample may be carry-over from other donors' samples. Each CDR3 is given with its conserved first and last residue. The order of the fields is D gene, clone size, J gene, V gene, CDR3 protein, CDR3 DNA. A D gene is named only where the DNA matches it firmly. The size of a clone is reported for some rows only, either as once, few or many, or as a class for expanded clones.

- | - | TRBJ1-4 | TRBV7-9 | CASSLSPATNEKLFF | TGTGCCAGCAGCTTGTCCCCTGCAACTAATGAAAAACTGTTTTTT
- | - | TRBJ1-3 | TRBV6-1 | CASSLAPQARNTIYF | TGTGCCAGCTCTTTAGCCCCCCAGGCCCGAAACACCATATATTTT
TRBD1 | - | TRBJ2-5 | TRBV19 | CASSIRDRGEETQYF | TGTGCCAGTAGTATAAGGGACAGGGGAGAGGAGACCCAGTACTTC
- | - | TRBJ1-5 | TRBV6-6 | CASSYPGGGSNQPQHF | TGTGCCAGCAGTTACCCGGGCGGGGGGAGCAATCAGCCCCAGCATTTT
TRBD2 | once | TRBJ2-7 | TRBV5-1 | CASSLRTSGDSYEQYF | TGCGCCAGCAGCTTGAGGACTAGCGGGGACTCCTACGAGCAGTACTTC
TRBD1 | few | TRBJ1-1 | TRBV5-1 | CASSPDRANTEAFF | TGCGCCAGCAGCCCCGACAGGGCCAACACTGAAGCTTTCTTT
TRBD1 | - | TRBJ2-2 | TRBV7-8 | CASSSPTGGTGELFF | TGTGCCAGCAGCTCCCCGACAGGGGGAACCGGGGAGCTGTTTTTT
TRBD1 | - | TRBJ2-1 | TRBV4-2 | CASSPGTGGNEQFF | TGTGCCAGCAGCCCGGGGACAGGGGGGAATGAGCAGTTCTTC
- | - | TRBJ1-4 | TRBV19 | CASSSGLRLTNEKLFF | TGTGCCAGTAGTTCGGGACTAAGACTGACGAATGAAAAACTGTTTTTT
- | - | TRBJ1-2 | TRBV5-1 | CASSFEWGQSNYGYTF | TGCGCCAGCAGCTTTGAGTGGGGCCAGTCTAACTATGGCTACACCTTC
- | - | TRBJ1-2 | TRBV2 | CASSEQGSGYTF | TGTGCCAGCAGCGAACAGGGATCTGGCTACACCTTC
- | - | TRBJ2-1 | TRBV7-2 | CASSSIPFSFEQFF | TGTGCCAGCAGCAGCATCCCCTTCAGCTTTGAGCAGTTCTTC
- | - | TRBJ2-1 | TRBV29-1 | CSALGAVSSYNEQFF | TGCAGCGCCCTTGGAGCGGTGAGCTCCTACAATGAGCAGTTCTTC
TRBD2 | - | TRBJ2-5 | TRBV6-1 | CASSELAGGAKETQYF | TGTGCCAGCAGTGAACTAGCGGGAGGTGCCAAAGAGACCCAGTACTTC
TRBD2 | - | TRBJ2-3 | TRBV28 | CASSSPGLAGAIDTQYF | TGTGCCAGCAGTTCCCCGGGACTAGCGGGAGCTATAGATACGCAGTATTTT
- | - | TRBJ1-1 | TRBV6-6 | CASSYSIVTEAFF | TGTGCCAGCAGTTACTCGATTGTCACTGAAGCTTTCTTT
- | - | TRBJ2-3 | TRBV19 | CASSIQGGWTDTQYF | TGTGCCAGTAGTATACAGGGGGGATGGACAGATACGCAGTATTTT
- | - | TRBJ2-3 | TRBV6-1 | CASSDLRGDTQYF | TGTGCCAGCAGCGACCTGCGGGGAGATACGCAGTATTTT
- | - | TRBJ2-1 | TRBV5-1 | CASSLESSTMYNEQFF | TGCGCCAGCAGCTTGGAGTCGTCTACTATGTACAATGAGCAGTTCTTC
- | few | TRBJ1-5 | TRBV30 | CAWNTGAHLNQPQHF | TGTGCCTGGAATACCGGGGCACACCTTAATCAGCCCCAGCATTTT
- | - | TRBJ2-7 | TRBV6-1 | CASSDGGHEQYF | TGTGCCAGCAGTGACGGTGGACACGAGCAGTACTTC
TRBD2 | once | TRBJ2-5 | TRBV28 | CASSPGLAGGETQYF | TGTGCCAGCAGTCCCGGACTAGCGGGCGGCGAGACCCAGTACTTC
- | - | TRBJ2-7 | TRBV7-9 | CASSFTLGEQYF | TGTGCCAGCAGCTTCACTTTGGGAGAGCAGTACTTC
- | - | TRBJ1-2 | TRBV9 | CASSVGIGFNYGYTF | TGTGCCAGCAGCGTAGGGATAGGTTTTAACTATGGCTACACCTTC
- | - | TRBJ2-7 | TRBV6-5 | CASSYTDSPRHEQYF | TGTGCCAGCAGTTACACTGACAGCCCTAGGCACGAGCAGTACTTC
TRBD1 | - | TRBJ1-2 | TRBV28 | CASSVGAGTGMWYTF | TGTGCCAGCAGTGTCGGGGCCGGGACAGGAATGTGGTACACCTTC
- | - | TRBJ2-7 | TRBV11-1 | CASSLLQGAYEQYF | TGTGCCAGCAGCTTGCTACAGGGTGCCTACGAGCAGTACTTC
TRBD2 | once | TRBJ2-2 | TRBV29-1 | CSVDKGLGFSGELFF | TGCAGCGTTGATAAGGGACTAGGTTTCTCCGGGGAGCTGTTTTTT